This record looks at one T cell receptor beta chain sequence and its context. Both 60 Vbeta primers and 13 Jbeta primers went into the PCR. Generated by immunoSEQ multiplex PCR, the TCRdb table keeps only in-frame clones and is missing some. The sample carries 150,000 to 200,000 clones, 60% to 80% recorded once. This record belongs to a study of cytomegalovirus exposure and HLA in healthy donors. V was clipped by 8 bases and J by 5 bases; unmatched bases: 13. The CDR3 sequence is 15 residues long. Germline-derived CDR1 and CDR2 are LNHDA and SQIVND (reference sequence). The V gene is TRBV19, the J gene TRBJ1-1, with 8 bases identical to TRBD1. This TCR came from a woman in her forties in good health and CMV-seropositive. Sequenced material: PBMCs. The CDR3 nucleotides are TGTGCCAGTTTACAGGGGGTATCCAGAAGTACTGAAGCTTTCTTT. Protein: CASLQGVSRSTEAFF.